This is a list of T cell receptor beta chains from one sample in a study of T cell changes during pregnancy in multiple sclerosis. The data were produced by immunoSEQ multiplex PCR, yet TCRdb's version contains in-frame clones alone and is incomplete. The sample consists of tens of thousands of clones, approximately 89% of them appearing once. Here the sequenced sample was CD4+ T cells from peripheral blood mononuclear cells, taken in the second trimester of pregnancy. The receptors originated from a female donor in good health, enrolled as a control in a pregnancy study. CDR3s leave out the opening cysteine and the closing phenylalanine or tryptophan. The order of the fields is J gene, clone size, V gene, CDR3 protein. Where a row states a size, it is once, few, many or the class of an expanded clone; other rows omit it.

J: TRBJ2-3; size: -; V: TRBV7-8; CDR3: ASSSGRGRADTQY
J: TRBJ2-2; size: -; V: TRBV13; CDR3: ASSLRRTNTGELF
J: TRBJ1-5; size: -; V: TRBV30; CDR3: AWSRQGAKQPQH
J: TRBJ1-5; size: -; V: TRBV29-1; CDR3: SLRGQGVDQPQH
J: TRBJ1-3; size: -; V: TRBV5-1; CDR3: ASSLGTNSGNTIY
J: TRBJ2-2; size: -; V: TRBV19; CDR3: ASSTGIRGKPNTGELF
J: TRBJ1-1; size: -; V: TRBV9; CDR3: ASSGEMNTEAF
J: TRBJ1-2; size: -; V: TRBV14; CDR3: ASGLGSNYGYT
J: TRBJ1-1; size: -; V: TRBV5-1; CDR3: ASSPDRITNTEAF
J: TRBJ2-3; size: medium-sized; V: TRBV4-3; CDR3: ASSRATGGSQY
J: TRBJ1-3; size: -; V: TRBV7-2; CDR3: ASSLGGPSGNTIY
J: TRBJ2-1; size: -; V: TRBV7-2; CDR3: ASSQKTSGAEQF
J: TRBJ1-5; size: -; V: TRBV28; CDR3: ASSWGQGNNQPQH
J: TRBJ2-7; size: -; V: TRBV28; CDR3: ASDTGGFDEQY
J: TRBJ1-3; size: -; V: TRBV9; CDR3: ASSNVQGNTIY
J: TRBJ2-7; size: once; V: TRBV5-4; CDR3: ASNGGGGTRVTKQY
J: TRBJ1-2; size: -; V: TRBV27; CDR3: ASSLTWTGQGGYT
J: TRBJ2-3; size: -; V: TRBV7-2; CDR3: ASSLRLPSGGPTDTQY
J: TRBJ1-5; size: -; V: TRBV5-1; CDR3: ASSWGQNQPQH
J: TRBJ1-5; size: -; V: TRBV7-8; CDR3: ASSRGTDQPQH
J: TRBJ1-6; size: -; V: TRBV9; CDR3: ASSSGRGSSYNSPLH
J: TRBJ2-2; size: -; V: TRBV4-2; CDR3: ASRGGAQVSGELF
J: TRBJ2-2; size: once; V: TRBV19; CDR3: ASRDRTKNTGELF
J: TRBJ2-3; size: -; V: TRBV7-9; CDR3: ASSPPGKGASTDTQY